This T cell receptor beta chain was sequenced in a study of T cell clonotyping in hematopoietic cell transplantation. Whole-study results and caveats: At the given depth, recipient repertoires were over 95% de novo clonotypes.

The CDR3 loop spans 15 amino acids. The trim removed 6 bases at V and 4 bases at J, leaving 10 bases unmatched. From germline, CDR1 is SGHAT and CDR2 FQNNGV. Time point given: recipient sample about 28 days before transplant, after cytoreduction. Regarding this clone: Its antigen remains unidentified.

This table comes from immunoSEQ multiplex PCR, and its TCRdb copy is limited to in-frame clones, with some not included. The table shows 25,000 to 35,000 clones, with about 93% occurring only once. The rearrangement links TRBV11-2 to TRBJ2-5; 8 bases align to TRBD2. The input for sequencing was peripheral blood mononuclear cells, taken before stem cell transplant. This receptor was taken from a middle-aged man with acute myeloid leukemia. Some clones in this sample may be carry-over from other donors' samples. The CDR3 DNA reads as TGTGCCAGCAGTTTTAGCGGGGCCCGTGGAGAGACCCAGTACTTC. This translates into CASSFSGARGETQYF.